This T cell receptor (beta chain) was sequenced for a study of shared clonotypes between healthy human individuals. There were no recent acute infections or vaccinations among the donors, who were healthy HIV-negative adults. Using immunoSEQ multiplex PCR, the repertoire was profiled, and TCRdb retains in-frame clones only, with some absent. Of fewer than 550,000 clones listed, about 79% are singletons. CDR3 length: 16 amino acids. V was clipped by 0 bases and J by 4 bases, with 13 bases between them. Germline V gene sequence: CDR1 SEHNR, CDR2 FQNEAQ (reference sequence). What was sequenced was PBMCs. The clonotype was recovered from a woman in her thirties or forties in good health. Some clones in this sample may be carry-over from other donors' samples. The J gene is TRBJ1-5, the V gene TRBV7-9, with D hard to call. The CDR3 here is CASSLAGSKINQPQHF. The CDR3 DNA reads as TGTGCCAGCAGCTTAGCCGGGTCAAAAATAAATCAGCCCCAGCATTTT.